This T cell receptor (beta chain) was captured by sequencing in a study of cytomegalovirus exposure and HLA in healthy donors. CDR3 length equals 14 residues. Trimming left V 0 bases short and J 5 bases short, with 12 bases between. CDR1 and CDR2 (germline): SGDLS, YYNGEE. Both 60 Vbeta primers and 13 Jbeta primers went into the PCR. Measured with immunoSEQ multiplex PCR; TCRdb has only the in-frame clones, and not every one. This sample has some 190,000 clones, with around 84% found just once. Findings and limits, study-wide: The authors enumerated over 150 TCR beta chains as linked to cytomegalovirus. The classifier reportedly diagnosed cytomegalovirus status with high specificity and sensitivity. Per a prior analysis, the majority of TCR beta V segments were productive roughly 90% or roughly 30% of the time.

As to this clone: What it recognizes is unknown.

Specimen: PBMCs. The origin of this receptor is a woman under 30 in good health and CMV-seronegative. The chain recombines TRBV9 with TRBJ2-7; maybe TRBD1 (6 bases). DNA for the CDR3: TGTGCCAGCAGCGTAGGAACAGGGAGCCACGAGCAGTACTTC. It yields the protein CASSVGTGSHEQYF.